This T cell receptor beta chain was sequenced for a study of blood T cell repertoires in COVID-19. Study-level information: Whether acute or convalescent, the COVID-19 samples came from the United States, Italy and Spain.

CDR1 is SGHNT and CDR2 is YENEEA in the germline V gene. The CDR3 has 12 amino acids. With 1 base removed from V and 6 bases from J, the gap between germline ends came to 7 bases. This clone was detected a few times. In the authors' workflow: Researchers report that nucleated cell counts were estimated from reference gene primer amplification. TCRdb's copy holds only in-frame clones and misses some; the assay was immunoSEQ multiplex PCR. V and J calls and clone size are those listed in that table; D and trimming were worked out from the DNA. This sample has around 220,000 clones, with 80% to 90% found just once.

Sequencing was performed on peripheral blood. This clonotype was sampled from a woman aged 80 or older with acute or convalescent COVID-19. V usage is TRBV11-3 and J usage is TRBJ2-7, with D possibly TRBD2 on 6 matching bases. DNA for the CDR3: TGTGCCAGCAGCTTAGTGCGGGGCGAGCAGTACTTC. Translated, it gives CASSLVRGEQYF.